The 25 T cell receptor beta chains in this list originate from one sample, sequenced in a study of identical twins. TCRdb re-derived calls from the 5' RACE reads in MiXCR, one entry per CDR3 protein. The sample has 750,000 to 950,000 distinct CDR3 sequences; approximately 13% are singletons. The same data also contributed to another study, on yellow fever vaccine responses in identical twins.

Sequenced input: PBMCs. These receptors all come from a woman aged 18 to 35 in good health.

The table lists this clonotype with a few counts. V is TRBV5-1 and J is TRBJ1-2; TRBD1 aligns across 9 bases. The CDR3 has 16 residues. V was pared by 4 bases and J by 7 bases, with 14 bases of the junction left unmatched. Germline assignment: CDR1 SGHRS and CDR2 YFSETQ. This chain's CDR3 is CASSRTTGTGYTGYTF. The CDR3 DNA is TGCGCCAGCAGCCGAACTACAGGGACAGGGTATACTGGCTACACCTTC.

The chain carries TRBV11-1 and TRBJ2-7; 14 positions match TRBD2. With V trimmed by 3 bases and J by 2 bases, 12 bases remained unmatched. There are 19 residues in the CDR3. Germline V CDR1 and CDR2: SGHAT, FQDESV (reference sequence). The CDR3: CASSLGLAGVLRIPYEQYF. The CDR3 DNA is TGTGCCAGCAGCTTGGGACTAGCGGGAGTTTTAAGGATCCCCTACGAGCAGTACTTC.

This clonotype appeared a few times. J is TRBJ1-1 and V is TRBV5-1; the match to TRBD1 covers 9 bases. Germline CDR1 SGHRS, CDR2 YFSETQ. CDR3 length: 15 amino acids. Trimming removed 4 bases from V and 4 bases from J; junction bases left unmatched: 8. CDR3 coding DNA: TGCGCCAGCAGCCAGGGGACAGGGCTGGCCACTGAAGCTTTCTTT. It codes for CASSQGTGLATEAFF. The whole variable domain, remainder taken from reference TRBV5-1 and TRBJ1-1, is KAGVTQTPRYLIKTRGQQVTLSCSPISGHRSVSWYQQTPGQGLQFLFEYFSETQRNKGNFPGRFSGRQFSNSRSEMNVSTLELGDSALYLCASSQGTGLATEAFFGQGTRLTVV.

The chain recombines TRBV11-2 with TRBJ2-7; TRBD2 aligns across 7 bases. This CDR3 is built from 18 residues. The germline V gene encodes CDR1 SGHAT and CDR2 FQNNGV. Unmatched junction bases numbered 19, after V lost 4 bases and J lost 4 bases. For the CDR3, the DNA is TGTGCCAGCAGCTACCGGGGTGGCTGGGCGGGAGTTGTGTACGAGCAGTACTTC. Protein product: CASSYRGGWAGVVYEQYF.

V usage is TRBV3-1 and J usage is TRBJ2-3; 9 positions agree with TRBD2. Looked up from germline, CDR1 is LGHDT and CDR2 is YNNKEL (reference sequence). This CDR3 contains 16 residues. The V and J ends lost 3 bases and 2 bases, in that order; junction bases with no gene match: 6. The CDR3 loop reads CASSHGGRGVTDTQYF. The CDR3 DNA follows: TGTGCCAGCAGCCACGGCGGGAGGGGCGTCACAGATACGCAGTATTTT.

The V gene is TRBV29-1, the J gene TRBJ1-1; 9 bases match TRBD1. This CDR3 spans 13 amino acids. Looked up from germline, CDR1 is SQVTM and CDR2 is ANQGSEA. V was pared by 5 bases and J by 4 bases, with 5 bases of the junction left unmatched. The CDR3 protein is CSVRQGGGTEAFF. The CDR3 DNA reads as TGCAGCGTTCGACAGGGGGGAGGCACTGAAGCTTTCTTT.

The J gene is TRBJ2-3, the V gene TRBV20-1; D gene uncertain. V was clipped by 1 base and J by 2 bases, with 16 bases between them. Per germline, CDR1 DFQATT and CDR2 SNEGSKA (reference sequence). The CDR3 is 16 residues long. The DNA for the CDR3 is TGCAGTGCTAGAGCTTCCGTTTGGGAAATCACAGATACGCAGTATTTT. Its translation is CSARASVWEITDTQYF.

The chain combines TRBV27 with TRBJ2-2; 14 positions match TRBD2. CDR3 length: 17 amino acids. V lost 5 bases and J lost 5; bases outside the gene matches: 7. The V gene's germline CDR1 is MNHEY and CDR2 SMNVEV (reference sequence). For the CDR3, the DNA is TGTGCCAGCAGTCGACAGGGACTAGCGGGAGTTACCGGGGAGCTGTTTTTT. Amino acids: CASSRQGLAGVTGELFF.

This clonotype came up a few times. This chain uses TRBV5-6 with TRBJ2-1, with D perhaps matching TRBD1 or TRBD2 (6 bases each). The germline gives CDR1 SGHDT, CDR2 YYEEEE. The CDR3 spans 18 residues. V lost 4 bases, J lost 5 bases, and 25 bases lay in between. The CDR3 here is CASSRSGFSSGAHNEQFF. The CDR3 bases are TGTGCCAGCAGCCGGAGCGGGTTTAGTTCGGGGGCACACAATGAGCAGTTCTTC.

This clonotype was seen a handful of times. The chain has TRBV6-5 and TRBJ2-1, with D unclear. Germline V gene lookup returns CDR1 MNHEY and CDR2 SVGAGI. The CDR3 runs 15 residues. Trimming removed 0 bases from V and 5 bases from J, with 11 bases in between. DNA for the CDR3: TGTGCCAGCAGTTACTCCCGGCAGGCAGACAATGAGCAGTTCTTC. Its translation: CASSYSRQADNEQFF.

The chain links TRBV27 to TRBJ1-1; possible D gene TRBD1, 5 bases. V lost 2 bases to trimming and J lost 4 bases, with 11 bases between them. The CDR3 length is 14 residues. The germline CDR1 and CDR2 sequences are MNHEY and SMNVEV (reference sequence). This CDR3 is CASSLPGRGTEAFF. As DNA, the CDR3 is TGTGCCAGCAGTTTACCCGGAAGGGGCACTGAAGCTTTCTTT.

This clonotype was detected only a few times. The chain recombines TRBV7-9 with TRBJ2-7; unclear D gene. Germline CDR1 SEHNR, CDR2 FQNEAQ (reference sequence). V lost 5 bases and J 1 base, leaving 12 bases between the germline ends. The CDR3 runs to 14 residues. The CDR3 loop is CASSPRPVSYEQYF. The CDR3 DNA follows: TGTGCCAGCAGCCCCCGCCCGGTGTCCTACGAGCAGTACTTC. Based on the CDR3 plus reference TRBV7-9 and TRBJ2-7, the full variable domain is DTGVSQNPRHKITKRGQNVTFRCDPISEHNRLYWYRQTLGQGPEFLTYFQNEAQLEKSRLLSDRFSAERPKGSFSTLEIQRTEQGDSAMYLCASSPRPVSYEQYFGPGTRLTVT.

The rearrangement joins TRBV14 to TRBJ2-1, with 12 bases matching TRBD2. This CDR3 spans 16 amino acids. Germline V gives CDR1 SGHDN, CDR2 FVKESK. V dropped 4 bases and J dropped 2; count of bases not matched to a gene: 3. The CDR3 here is CASSPTSGGPYNEQFF. CDR3 coding DNA: TGTGCCAGCAGCCCGACTAGCGGGGGCCCCTACAATGAGCAGTTCTTC.

The J gene is TRBJ2-1, the V gene TRBV10-3; weak D call: TRBD1 (5 bases). Trimming cost V 6 bases and J 10 bases, with 13 bases left between them. The germline CDR1 and CDR2 sequences are ENHRY and SYGVKD. CDR3 length: 12 amino acids. This chain's CDR3 is CAIRTTGSEQFF. CDR3 sequence (DNA): TGTGCCATCAGGACCACAGGAAGCGAGCAGTTCTTC.

There are a few counts of this clonotype. The rearrangement joins TRBV29-1 to TRBJ2-3, with unresolved D. Germline lookup yields CDR1 SQVTM and CDR2 ANQGSEA. CDR3 length: 11 residues. The V and J ends lost 7 bases and 1 base respectively, with 6 bases between them. CDR3 nucleotides: TGCAGCGCTGCCCGCACAGATACGCAGTATTTT. Translated, it gives CSAARTDTQYF.

V and J are TRBV12-3 or TRBV12-4 and TRBJ1-1; weak D call: TRBD1 (5 bases). The CDR3 length is 15 residues. V was cut by 6 bases and J by 2 bases, with 16 bases left in between. CDR3 region: CASSLEEGFNTEAFF. CDR3 in DNA: TGTGCCAGCAGCCTGGAGGAGGGGTTTAACACTGAAGCTTTCTTT.

The V call is TRBV29-1, the J call TRBJ2-7, with 7 bases lining up with TRBD1. Germline V CDR1 and CDR2: SQVTM, ANQGSEA. The CDR3 sequence is 14 residues long. V was clipped by 7 bases and J by 5 bases; unmatched bases: 14. The DNA of the CDR3 is TGCAGCGCTGTCGGCGACAGGGTTTTACACGAGCAGTACTTC. This encodes CSAVGDRVLHEQYF.

This clonotype has more than one count but fewer than ten. The V and J genes are TRBV27 and TRBJ2-1; a possible D gene is TRBD1 (6 bases). The CDR3 spans 14 residues. V was pared by 7 bases and J by 3 bases, with 13 bases between. From germline, CDR1 is MNHEY and CDR2 SMNVEV (reference sequence). CDR3 amino acids: CASTQGAGYNEQFF. In DNA form, the CDR3 reads TGTGCCAGCACACAGGGAGCAGGCTACAATGAGCAGTTCTTC.

This clonotype has a count of ten or more. The chain couples TRBV7-2 to TRBJ1-5; D gene unclear. This CDR3 spans 15 amino acids. The ends were cut back, 2 bases at V and 0 bases at J, with 8 bases in the middle. The germline gives CDR1 SGHTA, CDR2 FQGNSA. The CDR3 DNA is TGTGCCAGCAGCTTATGGGGTAATAGCAATCAGCCCCAGCATTTT. This translates into CASSLWGNSNQPQHF.

The chain joins TRBV7-8 to TRBJ2-3; 9 bases are shared with TRBD2. From germline, CDR1 is SGHVS and CDR2 FQNEAQ. This CDR3 spans 16 amino acids. The trim removed 1 base at V and 5 bases at J, leaving 7 bases unmatched. The DNA of the CDR3 is TGTGCCAGCAGCTTAGGACTAGCGGTTATTTTAGATACGCAGTATTTT. It yields the protein CASSLGLAVILDTQYF.

The chain employs TRBV5-1 and TRBJ2-7; 14 nucleotides agree with TRBD2. The CDR3 loop spans 18 amino acids. Germline CDR1 is SGHRS and CDR2 is YFSETQ. After removal of 3 bases from V and 3 bases from J, the junction contained 11 bases not matched to a gene. The CDR3 sequence is CASSSVGTSGRDGYEQYF. The CDR3, as DNA: TGCGCCAGCAGCTCGGTCGGGACTAGCGGGAGAGATGGCTACGAGCAGTACTTC.

This clonotype turned up a few times. This chain connects TRBV12-3 or TRBV12-4 to TRBJ2-7; TRBD1 matches 12 bases. The CDR3 runs to 16 residues. V was pared by 5 bases and J by 4 bases, with 9 bases of the junction left unmatched. Here the CDR3 reads CASSLGTGGIGYEQYF. The CDR3 coding sequence is TGTGCCAGCAGTCTGGGGACAGGGGGCATCGGGTACGAGCAGTACTTC.

This clonotype was observed at least ten times. Here the CDR3 DNA reads TGTGCCAGCAGCCAATTTCCAACTGAGCAGTTCTTC. Translating it yields CASSQFPTEQFF. The rearrangement joins TRBV3-1 to TRBJ2-1; D uncertain. Trimming took off 2 bases at V and 9 bases at J, with 8 bases between the two ends. Germline CDR1 is LGHDT and CDR2 is YNNKEL (reference sequence). The CDR3 spans 12 residues.

The chain combines TRBV10-3 with TRBJ1-1, with TRBD1 matching 8 bases. Germline V gene sequence: CDR1 ENHRY, CDR2 SYGVKD. J gave up 2 bases and V 10 bases, and 6 bases lay outside the gene matches. This CDR3 is built from 13 residues. The CDR3 loop reads CATETGDNTEAFF. In DNA, the CDR3 is TGTGCCACCGAGACAGGGGACAACACTGAAGCTTTCTTT.

The chain combines TRBV5-1 with TRBJ2-1; D is undetermined. The CDR3 spans 16 residues. CDR1 is SGHRS and CDR2 is YFSETQ in the germline V gene. Trimming shortened V by 4 bases and J by 3 bases, and 17 bases separated the two germline ends. Written as DNA, the CDR3 is TGCGCCAGCAGCCGTATTGACCACACGTTCTACAATGAGCAGTTCTTC. This gives the protein CASSRIDHTFYNEQFF. Full variable domain (missing parts from reference TRBV5-1 and TRBJ2-1): KAGVTQTPRYLIKTRGQQVTLSCSPISGHRSVSWYQQTPGQGLQFLFEYFSETQRNKGNFPGRFSGRQFSNSRSEMNVSTLELGDSALYLCASSRIDHTFYNEQFFGPGTRLTVL.